These 8 T cell receptor beta chains were sequenced from one sample in a study of shared clonotypes between healthy human individuals. Repertoires were generated with immunoSEQ multiplex PCR, while TCRdb's copy carries only in-frame clones and drops some. This sample carries some 2,000,000 clones, 95% of them seen once, and the ten largest clones take approximately 0.13%. The sequencing sample was made of naive CD4+ T cells sorted from blood. This sample's subset: CD45RA+ positively selected. The receptors shown here come from a man in his late teens or twenties in good health.

This chain connects TRBV6-4 to TRBJ1-4, with 7 positions matching TRBD1. The CDR3 totals 15 residues. V trimming: 6 bases; J trimming: 1 base; junction bases outside the gene matches: 5. Per the germline V gene, CDR1 is MRHNA and CDR2 is SNTAGT. The CDR3 sequence is CASSRNRGTNEKLFF. In nucleotides, the CDR3 is TGTGCCAGCAGCCGCAACAGGGGAACTAATGAAAAACTGTTTTTT.

The chain carries TRBV18 and TRBJ1-1, with D possibly TRBD1 on 5 matching bases. The V and J ends lost 3 bases and 4 bases respectively, with 18 bases between them. The germline V gene has CDR1 KGHSH and CDR2 LQKENI. This CDR3 has 16 residues. CDR3: CASSPAGGVQFTEAFF. For the CDR3, the DNA is TGTGCCAGCTCACCCGCGGGGGGGGTGCAGTTCACTGAAGCTTTCTTT. The full variable domain, rest sourced from reference TRBV18 and TRBJ1-1, is NAGVMQNPRHLVRRRGQEARLRCSPMKGHSHVYWYRQLPEEGLKFMVYLQKENIIDESGMPKERFSAEFPKEGPSILRIQQVVRGDSAAYFCASSPAGGVQFTEAFFGQGTRLTVV.

This clone was seen only once. The chain joins TRBV5-6 to TRBJ1-1; tentatively, D is TRBD1 (5 bases). Germline CDR1 SGHDT, CDR2 YYEEEE. The length of the CDR3 is 15 residues. The V end was cut by 2 bases, the J end by 5 bases, with 16 bases between. In DNA, the CDR3 is TGTGCCAGCAGCTTCCGGGACCGCGGGGGGACTGAAGCTTTCTTT. Its translation: CASSFRDRGGTEAFF.

This chain links TRBV5-5 with TRBJ1-2; the D is unclear. The CDR3 is 12 amino acids. CDR1 is SGHKS, CDR2 YYEKEE, per germline (reference sequence). V gave up 4 bases and J gave up 5 bases, with 9 bases separating them. Here the CDR3 DNA reads TGTGCCAGCAGCCAAGCCCTTTATGGCTACACCTTC. It translates to CASSQALYGYTF.

J is TRBJ1-1 and V is TRBV19; D not certain. This CDR3 spans 15 amino acids. V was trimmed by 1 base and J by 11 bases, leaving 20 bases between them. The germline V gene encodes CDR1 LNHDA and CDR2 SQIVND (reference sequence). CDR3 region: CASSIGTIIRGTAFF. The CDR3 nucleotides read TGTGCCAGTAGTATAGGGACCATAATCAGAGGAACGGCTTTCTTT.

The genes are TRBV7-8 and TRBJ2-5; 8 nucleotides match TRBD2. CDR1 SGHVS and CDR2 FQNEAQ come from the germline V gene. The junction had 4 bases not matched to a gene; V was cut back by 5 bases and J by 2 bases. CDR3 length equals 14 residues. The CDR3 loop is CASSRTSGQETQYF. The DNA of the CDR3 is TGTGCCAGCAGCCGAACTAGCGGTCAAGAGACCCAGTACTTC.

This clone came up once. The rearrangement uses TRBV4-1 and TRBJ2-4, with D possibly matching TRBD1 (6 bases). Germline values: CDR1 MGHRA, CDR2 YSYEKL. Deletions cut 0 bases from V and 10 bases from J, with 13 bases between. The CDR3 extends over 14 amino acids. The CDR3 sequence: CASSQDQGRIIQYF. CDR3 nucleotides: TGCGCCAGCAGCCAAGATCAGGGGCGTATAATTCAGTACTTC.

J is TRBJ2-7 and V is TRBV6-1; the D call may be TRBD1 or TRBD2 (5 bases each). V was cut by 1 base and J by 11 bases, with 24 bases left in between. The germline gives CDR1 MNHNS, CDR2 SASEGT. This CDR3 comprises 16 residues. CDR3 sequence reads: CASSEGGVQGKYGEYF. Here the CDR3 DNA reads TGTGCCAGCAGTGAAGGTGGGGTCCAGGGCAAATACGGGGAGTACTTC.